This entry is about one TCR beta chain. No antigen is known for it. The data are from a study of response to subunit inactivated influenza vaccine. Study-wide results and limits: Authors suggested seasonal influenza vaccinations each recruit few new T cells.

Germline lookup yields CDR1 DFQATT and CDR2 SNEGSKA (reference sequence). Deletions cut 2 bases from V and 6 bases from J, with 8 bases between. The CDR3 is made up of 12 amino acids. Using its own MiXCR run on the RT-PCR reads, TCRdb lists one record per CDR3 protein. The sample includes 530,000 or so distinct CDR3 sequences, 25% of them seen just once. This sequence joins TRBV20-1 and TRBJ1-5; D may be TRBD1 (5 bases). The material sequenced was CD4+ T cells sorted from PBMCs, taken 4 to 6 days after vaccination. The TCR sequence derives from a man over 45 who received an inactivated influenza vaccine. The CDR3 region has the DNA TGCAGTGCTAGACAGGGCAGTCAGCCCCAGCATTTT. Amino acid sequence: CSARQGSQPQHF.